These T cell receptor beta chains were read from a single sample in a study of blood T cell repertoires in COVID-19. This table comes from immunoSEQ multiplex PCR, and its TCRdb copy is limited to in-frame clones, with some not included. Of more than 150,000 clones in the sample, around 80% were seen once. The sequenced sample was peripheral blood. These receptors originate from a human donor in a cohort sampled during active COVID-19. The CDR3 runs from the conserved cysteine through the conserved F or W. A D gene is named only where the DNA matches it firmly. The listing skips clone size in some rows; elsewhere it reads once, few, many or a size class.

J gene: TRBJ2-5; D gene: TRBD2; V gene: TRBV19; clone size: -; CDR3 DNA: TGTGCCAGCCAACGGACTAGCGGGGGGTCGAGTGAGACCCAGTACTTC; CDR3 protein: CASQRTSGGSSETQYF
J gene: TRBJ1-2; D gene: TRBD1; V gene: TRBV30; clone size: many; CDR3 DNA: TGTGCCTCGTCGGGACAGGGGGTTGGTGGCTACACCTTC; CDR3 protein: CASSGQGVGGYTF
J gene: TRBJ2-7; D gene: -; V gene: TRBV5-6; clone size: -; CDR3 DNA: TGTGCCAGCAGCCGTCGACAGGTCTCCTACGAGCAGTACTTC; CDR3 protein: CASSRRQVSYEQYF
J gene: TRBJ2-1; D gene: -; V gene: TRBV19; clone size: -; CDR3 DNA: TGTGCCAGTAGTATGGCCGGGGTGCCCTACAATGAGCAGTTCTTC; CDR3 protein: CASSMAGVPYNEQFF
J gene: TRBJ2-1; D gene: TRBD2; V gene: TRBV4-1; clone size: -; CDR3 DNA: TGCGCCAGCAGCCGAGGGACTAGCTGGGAGAGGAATGAGCAGTTCTTC; CDR3 protein: CASSRGTSWERNEQFF
J gene: TRBJ2-7; D gene: TRBD2; V gene: TRBV3-1/TRBV3-2; clone size: -; CDR3 DNA: TGTGCCAGCAGCCAAGCTCGCGGGGGGCCCTACGAGCAGTACTTC; CDR3 protein: CASSQARGGPYEQYF
J gene: TRBJ1-2; D gene: -; V gene: TRBV11-2; clone size: -; CDR3 DNA: TGTGCCAGCAGCCCGGGGATTAGCTATGGCTACACCTTC; CDR3 protein: CASSPGISYGYTF
J gene: TRBJ1-2; D gene: TRBD1; V gene: TRBV10-3; clone size: -; CDR3 DNA: TGTGCCATCAGTGCGCCGGGACAGGGTAGGGATGGCTACACCTTC; CDR3 protein: CAISAPGQGRDGYTF
J gene: TRBJ1-3; D gene: -; V gene: TRBV7-2; clone size: few; CDR3 DNA: TGTGCCAGCACCTCCGTCTCTGGAAACACCATATATTTT; CDR3 protein: CASTSVSGNTIYF
J gene: TRBJ1-1; D gene: -; V gene: TRBV9; clone size: few; CDR3 DNA: TGTGCCAGCAGCGTAGAGGGGGGGACTGAAGCTTTCTTT; CDR3 protein: CASSVEGGTEAFF
J gene: TRBJ1-6; D gene: -; V gene: TRBV3-1/TRBV3-2; clone size: -; CDR3 DNA: TGTGCCAGCAGCCCACGACAGATCCAAGGTCATTCACCCCTCCACTTT; CDR3 protein: CASSPRQIQGHSPLHF
J gene: TRBJ1-2; D gene: TRBD1; V gene: TRBV9; clone size: -; CDR3 DNA: TGTGCCAGCAGCCCCGGACAGGGGGTATTCTATGGCTACACCTTC; CDR3 protein: CASSPGQGVFYGYTF
J gene: TRBJ2-7; D gene: -; V gene: TRBV6-5; clone size: -; CDR3 DNA: TGTGCCAGCATCATCAGCGGGTTAGGAAACTACGAGCAGTACTTC; CDR3 protein: CASIISGLGNYEQYF
J gene: TRBJ1-1; D gene: -; V gene: TRBV5-1; clone size: -; CDR3 DNA: TGCGCCAGCAGCTACCGGGATGGCGCTGAAGCTTTCTTT; CDR3 protein: CASSYRDGAEAFF
J gene: TRBJ1-4; D gene: -; V gene: TRBV6-2/TRBV6-3; clone size: -; CDR3 DNA: TGTGCCAGCAGCGCCTGGCAGGGGGAAAAACTGTTTTTT; CDR3 protein: CASSAWQGEKLFF
J gene: TRBJ2-2; D gene: TRBD1; V gene: TRBV19; clone size: -; CDR3 DNA: TGTGCCTCGCTACGTGGGACAGGGAAGGCCGGGGAGCTGTTTTTT; CDR3 protein: CASLRGTGKAGELFF
J gene: TRBJ2-7; D gene: -; V gene: TRBV5-1; clone size: -; CDR3 DNA: TGCGCCAGCAGCCGGGACTCGGCCTACGAGCAGTACTTC; CDR3 protein: CASSRDSAYEQYF
J gene: TRBJ1-2; D gene: TRBD1; V gene: TRBV30; clone size: -; CDR3 DNA: TGTGCCTGGCGACCCCCAGGTGCAGGGGGCTTTGGCTACACCTTC; CDR3 protein: CAWRPPGAGGFGYTF
J gene: TRBJ1-1; D gene: -; V gene: TRBV5-5; clone size: -; CDR3 DNA: TGTGCCAGCAGCCTCGACGGGGGTAGAGTGGAAGCTTTCTTT; CDR3 protein: CASSLDGGRVEAFF
J gene: TRBJ1-2; D gene: TRBD1; V gene: TRBV5-5; clone size: -; CDR3 DNA: TGTGCCAGCAGCTTGGACGGGACAGGAGACTATGGCTACACCTTC; CDR3 protein: CASSLDGTGDYGYTF
J gene: TRBJ1-2; D gene: -; V gene: TRBV21-1; clone size: once; CDR3 DNA: TGTGCCAGCAGCAAGGGACAGGGGGACTATGGCTACACCTTC; CDR3 protein: CASSKGQGDYGYTF
J gene: TRBJ1-2; D gene: -; V gene: TRBV2; clone size: -; CDR3 DNA: TGTGCCAGCACCGACGGGGTGGAAGGCTACACCTTC; CDR3 protein: CASTDGVEGYTF
J gene: TRBJ2-7; D gene: TRBD1; V gene: TRBV6-5; clone size: -; CDR3 DNA: TGTGCCAGCAGGCACGGACAGGAGAGCTCCTACGAGCAGTACTTC; CDR3 protein: CASRHGQESSYEQYF
J gene: TRBJ2-1; D gene: -; V gene: TRBV9; clone size: -; CDR3 DNA: TGTGCCAGCAGCGTAGGCCAGGCTCCCTACAATGAGCAGTTCTTC; CDR3 protein: CASSVGQAPYNEQFF
J gene: TRBJ2-6; D gene: -; V gene: TRBV19; clone size: -; CDR3 DNA: TGTGCCAGTGCGTACGGGGGGGCCAACGTCCTGACTTTC; CDR3 protein: CASAYGGANVLTF
J gene: TRBJ2-3; D gene: -; V gene: TRBV7-9; clone size: -; CDR3 DNA: TGTGCCAGCAGCTTAGTGGGGAGTTGGGCGCAGTATTTT; CDR3 protein: CASSLVGSWAQYF
J gene: TRBJ1-2; D gene: -; V gene: TRBV10-3; clone size: -; CDR3 DNA: TGTGCCATCAGTTCCGGGCCGATGTCCAGGGAGGAGTCCTATGGCTACACCTTC; CDR3 protein: CAISSGPMSREESYGYTF
J gene: TRBJ1-6; D gene: TRBD1; V gene: TRBV28; clone size: -; CDR3 DNA: TGTGCCAGCAGTTTACTGACAGGGAACGGTAATTCACCCCTCCACTTT; CDR3 protein: CASSLLTGNGNSPLHF
J gene: TRBJ1-1; D gene: -; V gene: TRBV28; clone size: -; CDR3 DNA: TGTGCCAGCAGTTTGGAGGTGGAAGTCTGGGGTGGAGCTTTCTTT; CDR3 protein: CASSLEVEVWGGAFF